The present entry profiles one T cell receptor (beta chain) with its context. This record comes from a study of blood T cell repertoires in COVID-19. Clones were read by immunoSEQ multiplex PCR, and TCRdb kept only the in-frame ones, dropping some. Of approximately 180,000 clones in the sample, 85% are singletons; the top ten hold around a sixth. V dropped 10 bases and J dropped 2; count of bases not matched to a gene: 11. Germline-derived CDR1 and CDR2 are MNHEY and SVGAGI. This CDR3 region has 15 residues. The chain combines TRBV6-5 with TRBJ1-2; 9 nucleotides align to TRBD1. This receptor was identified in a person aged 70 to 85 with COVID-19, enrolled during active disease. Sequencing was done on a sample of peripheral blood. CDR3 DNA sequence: TGTGCCACCAGGACAGGGGAGGGTTGGAACTATGGCTACACCTTC. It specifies CATRTGEGWNYGYTF.